This T cell receptor (beta chain) was captured in a study of CD8 T cells in Susac syndrome. General observations from the study: The authors acknowledged that the study's TCR sequencing and HLA analysis involved relatively few individuals.

The authors sequenced TCR beta from blood CD8+ and CD4+ T cells. Negative isolation yielded the CD8+ and CD4+ T cells, while FACS enriched the TEMRA cells. The authors reverse transcribed about 0.45 to 1 ug RNA with random hexamers. Multiplex immunoSEQ PCR targeted 54 Vbeta and 13 Jbeta TCR beta segments. TCRdb re-called the immunoSEQ multiplex PCR reads through MiXCR, storing one row per CDR3 protein. The repertoire includes around 170,000 distinct CDR3 sequences, around 95% of them detected once, and 0.15% to 0.2% sits in the top ten. A remark on this clonotype: The antigen is undetermined.

This receptor was taken from a human donor with multiple sclerosis. The material sequenced was CD8+ T cells from PBMCs.

CDR3 bases: TGTGCCAGCAGCCAAGGGAACCAAGAGGGGCTGTTCCGCGCGCGTGGCTACACCTTC. It codes for CASSQGNQEGLFRARGYTF. This chain joins TRBV3-1 and TRBJ1-2; D is possibly TRBD1 (5 bases). Germline V gene lookup returns CDR1 LGHDT and CDR2 YNNKEL (reference sequence). Trimming stripped 1 base from V and 7 bases from J, with 28 bases between. CDR3 length equals 19 residues.